This TCR beta chain was obtained from a study of regulatory T cells in long-lasting Graves disease. Whole-study findings and limits: Exclusively peripheral blood, rather than thyroid tissue, was studied. Persistent Graves' patients possessed reduced TCR diversity relative to recently diagnosed ones. TRBV28, TRBJ1-2 and TRBJ2-5 were segments that persistent disease favored.

The time point is: persistent/refractory GD, antithyroid drugs over 5 years with positive TRAb. PBMCs provided the RNA from which the TCR library was made. There are many counts of this clonotype. Its antigen is currently unknown. Arm-PCR with iRepertoire HTBI primers amplified the CDR3 regions for these TCR beta libraries. TCRdb recomputed calls from the multiplex PCR reads with MiXCR, one row per CDR3 protein. Of roughly 470,000 distinct CDR3 sequences in the sample, around 21% were seen once. The germline gives CDR1 SGHKS, CDR2 YYEKEE (reference sequence). With 3 bases removed from V and 3 bases from J, the gap between germline ends came to 7 bases. This CDR3 spans 12 amino acids.

The source material was peripheral blood mononuclear cells (PBMCs), sampled when the disease was refractory, from a patient treated with antithyroid drugs. The TCR sequence derives from a female donor with Graves disease. This sequence joins TRBV5-5 and TRBJ2-7; D is ambiguous. CDR3 sequence: CASSWTLYEQYF. The CDR3 bases are TGTGCCAGCAGCTGGACCCTCTACGAGCAGTACTTC.